These 3 T cell receptor beta chains share one sample of origin, sequenced in a study of T-cell memory formation after mild COVID-19. Each CDR3 protein is one row after TCRdb ran MiXCR on the 5' RACE reads. Among under 300,000 distinct CDR3 sequences listed, around 8% were seen once. The sample consisted of PBMCs or a T cell subset sorted from them (not recorded which). The receptors here all came from a man between 18 and 29 years old who had mild COVID-19 (a few samples of this study predate the infection). Cell type and time point are not known.

This clonotype was counted between two and nine times. V gene TRBV4-1 combines with J gene TRBJ2-2; no definite D call. CDR1 MGHRA and CDR2 YSYEKL come from the germline V gene. V dropped 7 bases and J dropped 2 bases, with 11 bases sitting between them. The CDR3 contains 14 residues. In DNA form, the CDR3 reads TGCGCCAGCACCTTGAGTCGAAACACCGGGGAGCTGTTTTTT. Protein product: CASTLSRNTGELFF.

The chain links TRBV7-2 to TRBJ2-5; D perhaps matches TRBD1 (5 bases). CDR3 length equals 14 residues. The germline gives CDR1 SGHTA, CDR2 FQGNSA. Trimming shortened V by 4 bases and J by 4 bases, and 13 bases separated the two germline ends. As DNA, the CDR3 is TGTGCCAGCAGCTCTTCGACAGACGGAGAGACCCAGTACTTC. This translates into CASSSSTDGETQYF.

This clonotype has a handful of counts. This chain uses TRBV5-1 with TRBJ2-1; the match to TRBD2 covers 7 bases. Trimming cost V 3 bases and J 2 bases; bases outside gene matches: 11. CDR3 length equals 17 residues. Germline V gene sequence: CDR1 SGHRS, CDR2 YFSETQ. The CDR3 loop is CASSSDQREATYNEQFF. CDR3 nucleotides: TGCGCCAGCAGCTCTGACCAGCGGGAAGCGACCTACAATGAGCAGTTCTTC. Together with reference TRBV5-1 and TRBJ2-1, the CDR3 gives the full variable domain: KAGVTQTPRYLIKTRGQQVTLSCSPISGHRSVSWYQQTPGQGLQFLFEYFSETQRNKGNFPGRFSGRQFSNSRSEMNVSTLELGDSALYLCASSSDQREATYNEQFFGPGTRLTVL.